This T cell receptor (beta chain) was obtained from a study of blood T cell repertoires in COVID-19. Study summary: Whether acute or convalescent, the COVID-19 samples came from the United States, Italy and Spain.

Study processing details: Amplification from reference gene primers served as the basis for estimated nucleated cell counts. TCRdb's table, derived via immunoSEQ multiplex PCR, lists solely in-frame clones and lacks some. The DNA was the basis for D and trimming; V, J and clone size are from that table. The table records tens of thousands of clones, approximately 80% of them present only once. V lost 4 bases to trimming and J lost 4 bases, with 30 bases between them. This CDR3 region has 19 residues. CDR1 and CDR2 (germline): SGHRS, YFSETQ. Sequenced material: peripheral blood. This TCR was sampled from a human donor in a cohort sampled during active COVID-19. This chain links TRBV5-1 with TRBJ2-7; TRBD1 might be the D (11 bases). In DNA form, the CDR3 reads TGCGCCAGCAGCCTGGGACAGGGGGGTATCGGGACTAGCGCTTACGAGCAGTACGTC. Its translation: CASSLGQGGIGTSAYEQYV.